These 24 T cell receptor beta chains were all obtained from the same sample, sequenced in a study of cytomegalovirus exposure and HLA in healthy donors. Use of 60 Vbeta and 13 Jbeta primers characterized the PCR. The assay was immunoSEQ multiplex PCR, and TCRdb's table has in-frame clones only and misses some. The sample shows under 130,000 clones, approximately 72% of them seen only once. The sample taken for sequencing was PBMCs. Every receptor here comes from a man younger than 45 in good health and CMV-seronegative.

The chain couples TRBV5-1 to TRBJ1-2; 10 bases are a match to TRBD1. Germline V gene lookup returns CDR1 SGHRS and CDR2 YFSETQ. V gave up 6 bases and J gave up 8 bases; unmatched junction bases: 10. CDR3 size: 14 residues. CDR3 sequence reads: CASTPTGGGRGYTF. The CDR3 DNA sequence: TGCGCCAGCACCCCGACAGGGGGCGGACGAGGCTACACCTTC.

The rearrangement links TRBV2 to TRBJ1-1; D is ambiguous. CDR3 length: 15 amino acids. Trimming stripped 6 bases from V and 6 bases from J, with 20 bases between. Per germline, CDR1 SNHLY and CDR2 FYNNEI. In DNA, the CDR3 is TGTGCCAGCAGCCAAGCCATTAATGTTATATCTGAAGCTTTCTTT. Its protein is CASSQAINVISEAFF.

This clone was seen only a few times. The chain carries TRBV6-5 and TRBJ2-7; 7 nucleotides line up with TRBD1. With 5 bases clipped from V and 3 bases from J, the junction kept 7 bases outside the gene matches. The germline V gene has CDR1 MNHEY and CDR2 SVGAGI. The CDR3 runs 14 residues. CDR3 in amino acids: CASSTRDSFYEQYF. The CDR3 nucleotides read TGTGCCAGCAGTACCCGGGACAGTTTCTACGAGCAGTACTTC.

The chain recombines TRBV10-3 with TRBJ1-2; TRBD1 might be the D (6 bases). This CDR3 region has 13 residues. V was pared by 1 base and J by 7 bases, with 10 bases between. The germline V gene has CDR1 ENHRY and CDR2 SYGVKD. CDR3 nucleotide sequence: TGTGCCATCAGTGAGTACAGGGAGCGTGGCTACACCTTC. Protein product: CAISEYRERGYTF.

This clone was found a few times. The chain joins TRBV5-1 to TRBJ1-1; D not certain. Trimming cost V 0 bases and J 0 bases, with 9 bases left between them. The germline CDR1 and CDR2 sequences are SGHRS and YFSETQ. This CDR3 spans 15 amino acids. In nucleotides, the CDR3 is TGCGCCAGCAGCTTGGATCGACTCATGAACACTGAAGCTTTCTTT. This gives the protein CASSLDRLMNTEAFF. The full variable domain, with the rest looked up from reference TRBV5-1 and TRBJ1-1, is KAGVTQTPRYLIKTRGQQVTLSCSPISGHRSVSWYQQTPGQGLQFLFEYFSETQRNKGNFPGRFSGRQFSNSRSEMNVSTLELGDSALYLCASSLDRLMNTEAFFGQGTRLTVV.

The CDR3 DNA reads TGCGCCAGCAGCTTGGCGAGGGAGGTAGCCAAAAACATTCAGTACTTC. Its translation: CASSLAREVAKNIQYF. This chain joins TRBV5-1 and TRBJ2-4; tentatively, D is TRBD2 (6 bases). Trimming took off 0 bases at V and 0 bases at J, with 10 bases between the two ends. The CDR3 runs to 16 residues. Germline CDR1 reads SGHRS; CDR2 reads YFSETQ.

The J gene is TRBJ2-7, the V gene TRBV28; TRBD1 is a possible D gene (5 bases). V lost 8 bases to trimming and J lost 7 bases, with 18 bases between them. Germline lookup yields CDR1 MDHEN and CDR2 SYDVKM. This CDR3 is 13 amino acids long. CDR3 DNA sequence: TGTGCCAGCGGCTCCGGATCCAGGGAAGAGCAGTACTTC. This encodes CASGSGSREEQYF.

The chain uses TRBV9 and TRBJ2-5; D is unresolved. V lost 3 bases and J lost 3, with 15 bases in between. The CDR3 consists of 15 residues. Germline V lookup: CDR1 SGDLS, CDR2 YYNGEE. The CDR3 bases are TGTGCCAGCAGCGCTCAACCTAGAAAGGAAGAGACCCAGTACTTC. It specifies CASSAQPRKEETQYF.

V usage is TRBV30 and J usage is TRBJ1-2; perhaps TRBD1 as D (5 bases). With 2 bases removed from V and 8 bases from J, the gap between germline ends came to 15 bases. The CDR3 sequence is 13 residues long. Germline lookup yields CDR1 GTSNPN and CDR2 SVGIG (reference sequence). CDR3 sequence (DNA): TGTGCCTGGAGTTCAACAGGAGCTATAGGCTACACCTTC. Translated: CAWSSTGAIGYTF.

This clone was counted only a few times. V usage is TRBV7-2 and J usage is TRBJ2-5; 10 nucleotides agree with TRBD1. Germline V gives CDR1 SGHTA, CDR2 FQGNSA. The CDR3 covers 13 residues. The V gene end was trimmed by 5 bases and the J gene end by 4 bases; junction bases not matched to a gene: 1. The CDR3 DNA is TGTGCCAGCAGCCGGACAGGGGGAGAGACCCAGTACTTC. Translating it yields CASSRTGGETQYF.

V gene TRBV7-2 combines with J gene TRBJ1-1, with 7 nucleotides matching TRBD1. CDR1 and CDR2 from the germline V gene are SGHTA and FQGNSA. The CDR3 consists of 14 residues. V lost 3 bases and J lost 1; bases outside the gene matches: 2. CDR3: CASSFSGGNTEAFF. CDR3 nucleotides: TGTGCCAGCAGCTTTTCAGGGGGGAACACTGAAGCTTTCTTT.

The CDR3: CASSDRDYSTGDYGYTF. Written as DNA, the CDR3 is TGTGCCAGCAGTGACCGTGACTATTCGACAGGGGACTATGGCTACACCTTC. The J gene is TRBJ1-2, the V gene TRBV25-1, with 8 nucleotides matching TRBD1. Germline-derived CDR1 and CDR2 are MGHDK and SYGVNS. The CDR3 length is 17 residues. The junction had 12 bases not matched to a gene; V was cut back by 3 bases and J by 3 bases.

The V call is TRBV5-4, the J call TRBJ2-5, with 11 bases identical to TRBD1. This CDR3 has 15 residues. The V gene end was trimmed by 3 bases and the J gene end by 5 bases; junction bases not matched to a gene: 6. CDR1 is SGHNT and CDR2 is YYREEE in the germline V gene (reference sequence). The DNA of the CDR3 is TGTGCCAGCAGCTCCACCGGGACAGGGGGTGAGACCCAGTACTTC. Translating gives CASSSTGTGGETQYF.

The chain links TRBV29-1 to TRBJ1-2; 8 bases align to TRBD1. Trimming took 1 base from V and 6 from J; bases not matched to a gene: 4. This CDR3 has 13 residues. The germline V gene has CDR1 SQVTM and CDR2 ANQGSEA. CDR3 nucleotides: TGCAGCGTTGAAGGCCAGGGGGCTCATGGCTACACCTTC. This translates into CSVEGQGAHGYTF.

The chain couples TRBV18 to TRBJ1-4, with 9 positions matching TRBD1. CDR1 and CDR2 from the germline V gene are KGHSH and LQKENI. J lost 7 bases, V lost 6 bases, and 9 bases had no gene match. This CDR3 is built from 15 residues. CDR3 coding DNA: TGTGCCAGCTCCGGGGGACAGGGAGATTTTGAAAAACTGTTTTTT. It translates to CASSGGQGDFEKLFF.

J is TRBJ1-1 and V is TRBV19; 7 bases agree with TRBD1. The CDR3 length is 15 residues. The V gene end was trimmed by 6 bases and the J gene end by 0 bases; junction bases not matched to a gene: 7. Looked up from germline, CDR1 is LNHDA and CDR2 is SQIVND (reference sequence). CDR3 region: CASSARQGVNTEAFF. For the CDR3, the DNA is TGTGCCAGTAGCGCCCGACAGGGAGTGAACACTGAAGCTTTCTTT.

This clone was seen only a few times. Different DNA sequences within this sample yield the same CDR3. This chain links TRBV28 with TRBJ2-3; no clear D. The CDR3 is 13 residues long. CDR1 is MDHEN and CDR2 is SYDVKM in the germline V gene. Trimming shortened V by 3 bases and J by 3 bases, and 7 bases separated the two germline ends. DNA for the CDR3: TGTGCCAGCAGTTTTTTTAGAACAGATACGCAGTATTTT. The encoded protein is CASSFFRTDTQYF.

This chain links TRBV7-2 with TRBJ1-1; D may be TRBD1 (5 bases). Between the trimmed V and J ends, which lost 5 bases and 4 bases, there was a span of 17 bases. CDR3 length equals 15 residues. Germline lookup yields CDR1 SGHTA and CDR2 FQGNSA. In nucleotides, the CDR3 is TGTGCCAGCAGCCTAAATGGTCCCGGGGGCACTGAAGCTTTCTTT. Translating it yields CASSLNGPGGTEAFF.

This chain joins TRBV9 and TRBJ2-5; TRBD2 agrees at 9 bases. The J call may be incorrect, as the DNA end agrees better with TRBJ2-7. Looked up from germline, CDR1 is SGDLS and CDR2 is YYNGEE. The CDR3 has 17 amino acids. The CDR3 DNA is TGTGCCAGCAGCGTAGGGCCCGTAGCGGGGGAAACCTACGAGCAGTACTTC. It is translated as CASSVGPVAGETYEQYF.

This chain connects TRBV18 to TRBJ1-3, with 8 bases fitting TRBD1. J lost 3 bases, V lost 1 base, and 2 bases had no gene match. The CDR3 contains 15 residues. CDR1 and CDR2 from the germline V gene are KGHSH and LQKENI. The CDR3 is CASSPLTGDGNTIYF. The CDR3 bases are TGTGCCAGCTCACCACTGACAGGGGATGGAAACACCATATATTTT.

The chain recombines TRBV7-2 with TRBJ2-7; TRBD2 agrees at 10 bases. Trimming cost V 5 bases and J 0 bases; bases outside gene matches: 4. Germline V CDR1 and CDR2: SGHTA, FQGNSA. The length of the CDR3 is 15 residues. The CDR3, as DNA: TGTGCCAGCAGCAGGACTAGCGGAAGCTCCTACGAGCAGTACTTC. Translation gives CASSRTSGSSYEQYF.

The chain combines TRBV6-5 with TRBJ2-5, with a weak D call TRBD1 (6 bases). Trimming left V 0 bases short and J 4 bases short, with 15 bases between. The CDR3 consists of 16 residues. Germline V gene sequence: CDR1 MNHEY, CDR2 SVGAGI. The CDR3 nucleotides are TGTGCCAGCAGTTACTCTAGTGAAGGGGGTTTAGAGACCCAGTACTTC. The encoded protein is CASSYSSEGGLETQYF.

This clone was seen only a few times. CDR3 sequence: CAWSEGRTNTEAFF. CDR3 bases: TGTGCCTGGAGTGAGGGGCGGACGAACACTGAAGCTTTCTTT. This chain links TRBV30 with TRBJ1-1, with a possible D match to TRBD1 (5 bases). Germline V CDR1 and CDR2: GTSNPN, SVGIG (reference sequence). CDR3 length: 14 amino acids. V was pared by 1 base and J by 1 base, with 10 bases between.

The sample holds a few counts of this clone. V usage is TRBV7-2 and J usage is TRBJ2-6; the match to TRBD1 covers 10 bases. Unmatched junction bases numbered 8, after V lost 7 bases and J lost 2 bases. Looked up from germline, CDR1 is SGHTA and CDR2 is FQGNSA. The CDR3 consists of 17 residues. In DNA form, the CDR3 reads TGTGCCAGCAACCCGGGACAGGGGCTCGCTGGGGCCAACGTCCTGACTTTC. Its protein product is CASNPGQGLAGANVLTF.